What follows are 14 T cell receptor beta chains derived from one specimen sequenced in a study of tumor-infiltrating lymphocytes in primary liver carcinoma (TCRdb year 2017). Without any cell sorting, total RNA and DNA were extracted together from about 20-30 mg of bulk tissue using the AllPrep DNA/RNA mini kit. Sequencer: Illumina HiSeq 2500. TCRbeta-specific cDNA was reverse-transcribed from 500 ng total RNA using a constant-region primer and ProtoScript II reverse transcriptase. TCRbeta libraries were built with three nested multiplex PCR rounds, a slightly modified ARM-PCR procedure. Each of the first two PCR rounds ran for around 9 cycles and used multiplex TRBV1-TRBV30 forward primers together with a Cbeta reverse primer. Using fastp at Q25 and MiXCR, TCRdb reprocessed the public reads and kept productive beta chains. Rows merge per CDR3 protein into single entries with the most common DNA and genes. A total of around 99,000 distinct CDR3 sequences appear in this sample, about 73% of them only once. Together, the top ten hold around 27% of the sample.

Sequencing was carried out using tumor-adjacent normal liver tissue. These receptor sequences come from a man in his forties or fifties with primary liver carcinoma and hepatitis B virus infection.

This clonotype has only one observation. One junction end disagrees with the germline gene, perhaps due to a read error. This rearrangement joins TRBV11-2 to TRBJ2-7, with D perhaps TRBD2 (6 bases). Germline CDR1 is SGHAT and CDR2 is FQNNGV. There are 13 residues in the CDR3. This chain's CDR3 is CASRYSGQNEQYF. The CDR3 DNA sequence: TGTGCCAGCAGATACAGCGGGCAGAACGAGCAGTACTTT.

Turning to this clonotype: One end of the junction varies from germline; a read error may be responsible. The gene calls are TRBV19 and TRBJ2-5, with 7 bases that match TRBD2. The CDR3 covers 16 residues. Germline CDR1 LNHDA, CDR2 SQIVND (reference sequence). CDR3 in amino acids: CAISPRGTAKRETQYF. As DNA, the CDR3 is TGTGCCATTAGTCCGCGGGGGACGGCGAAGAGGGAGACCCAGTACTTC.

The rearrangement uses TRBV7-9 and TRBJ2-2; the D gene is possibly TRBD1 (5 bases). This CDR3 contains 18 residues. The V gene lost 5 bases and the J gene lost 1 base, with 20 bases spanning the gap. Germline V gene sequence: CDR1 SEHNR, CDR2 FQNEAQ (reference sequence). The CDR3 DNA sequence: TGTGCCAGCAGCCGATTCCCTGGGGCAGGCCAGAACACCGGGGAGCTGTTTTTT. Amino acid sequence: CASSRFPGAGQNTGELFF. Combining the CDR3 with reference TRBV7-9 and TRBJ2-2 gives the whole variable domain DTGVSQNPRHKITKRGQNVTFRCDPISEHNRLYWYRQTLGQGPEFLTYFQNEAQLEKSRLLSDRFSAERPKGSFSTLEIQRTEQGDSAMYLCASSRFPGAGQNTGELFFGEGSRLTVL.

Worth noting for this clonotype: One end of the junction varies from germline; a read error may be responsible. This chain links TRBV6-5 with TRBJ1-6, with D perhaps matching TRBD1 (5 bases). Germline CDR1 and CDR2: MNHEY and SVGAGI. There are 20 residues in the CDR3. CDR3 sequence reads: CVSSSPLFGIKGYSNSPLHF. In nucleotides, the CDR3 is TGTGTCAGCAGTTCCCCGCTGTTCGGGATAAAGGGGTATTCTAATTCACCCCTCCACTTT.

CDR3 in amino acids: CASSFGTAGYYEQYF. The CDR3 region has the DNA TGTGCCAGCAGTTTCGGGACCGCAGGGTACTACGAGCAGTACTTC. The chain joins TRBV28 to TRBJ2-7; D is tentatively TRBD1 or TRBD2 (5 bases each). The CDR3 covers 15 residues. Germline-derived CDR1 and CDR2 are MDHEN and SYDVKM. V lost 3 bases and J 3 bases, leaving 15 bases between the germline ends.

Of note for this clonotype: One end of the junction varies from germline; a read error may be responsible. The chain links TRBV18 to TRBJ2-7, with TRBD1 identical over 12 bases. The CDR3 contains 15 residues. CDR1 KGHSH and CDR2 LQKENI come from the germline V gene. CDR3 sequence: CASSPPGQGAHEQYF. CDR3 sequence (DNA): TGTGCCAGCTCCCCACCGGGACAGGGGGCCCACGAGCAGTACTTC. The entire variable domain, with the rest obtained from reference TRBV18 and TRBJ2-7, is as follows: NAGVMQNPRHLVRRRGQEARLRCSPMKGHSHVYWYRQLPEEGLKFMVYLQKENIIDESGMPKERFSAEFPKEGPSILRIQQVVRGDSAAYFCASSPPGQGAHEQYFGPGTRLTVT.

Turning to this clonotype: The junction departs from the called germline gene at one end, perhaps through a read error. The chain joins TRBV11-2 to TRBJ1-4, with a tentative D call TRBD1 (5 bases). The CDR3 covers 15 residues. The germline gives CDR1 SGHAT, CDR2 FQNNGV. CDR3 in amino acids: CARSLGITRDEKLFF. Here the CDR3 DNA reads TGTGCCCGCAGCTTAGGGATCACCAGGGATGAAAAGCTGTTTTTT.

On this clonotype: Since a much larger clone is just one base distant, this may be a read error. This chain connects TRBV6-1 to TRBJ1-5; 9 bases map to TRBD1. The CDR3 consists of 15 residues. V gave up 6 bases and J gave up 6 bases; unmatched junction bases: 9. Germline assignment: CDR1 MNHNS and CDR2 SASEGT. The CDR3 DNA sequence: TGTGCCAGCAGACAAACAGGGGGCCCGGCTCAGCCCCAGCATTTT. Its translation is CASRQTGGPAQPQHF.

The V gene is TRBV5-4, the J gene TRBJ2-1; 15 positions match TRBD2. The CDR3 runs 16 residues. Germline trimming cut 0 bases from V and 8 bases from J; bases unmatched to any gene: 3. Germline V gene lookup returns CDR1 SGHNT and CDR2 YYREEE (reference sequence). CDR3 in DNA: TGTGCCAGCAGCTTGGAGGGGACTAGCGGGAGGTATGAGCAGTTCTTC. Translated: CASSLEGTSGRYEQFF. The variable domain in full, completed from reference TRBV5-4 and TRBJ2-1, reads ETGVTQSPTHLIKTRGQQVTLRCSSQSGHNTVSWYQQALGQGPQFIFQYYREEENGRGNFPPRFSGLQFPNYSSELNVNALELDDSALYLCASSLEGTSGRYEQFFGPGTRLTVL.

The chain links TRBV29-1 to TRBJ2-4; TRBD1 agrees at 7 bases. CDR1 SQVTM and CDR2 ANQGSEA come from the germline V gene. V dropped 4 bases and J dropped 7; count of bases not matched to a gene: 10. The CDR3 covers 14 residues. The CDR3 here is CSVGAQGYGNIQYF. The CDR3 DNA reads as TGCAGCGTTGGTGCACAGGGGTATGGTAACATTCAGTACTTC.

The chain employs TRBV12-3 or TRBV12-4 and TRBJ2-1; tentatively, D is TRBD2 (5 bases). The CDR3 loop spans 13 amino acids. Trimming shortened V by 7 bases and J by 5 bases, and 12 bases separated the two germline ends. The CDR3 is CASKWRADNEQFF. The CDR3 DNA sequence: TGTGCCAGCAAATGGAGAGCGGACAATGAGCAGTTCTTC.

This rearrangement joins TRBV11-2 to TRBJ2-3; D is perhaps TRBD2 (5 bases). This CDR3 spans 12 amino acids. Germline CDR1 reads SGHAT; CDR2 reads FQNNGV. The ends were cut back, 5 bases at V and 2 bases at J, with 5 bases in the middle. The CDR3 sequence: CASSRDTDTQYF. The DNA of the CDR3 is TGTGCCAGCAGCCGGGACACAGATACGCAGTATTTT. The full variable domain, rest sourced from reference TRBV11-2 and TRBJ2-3, is EAGVAQSPRYKIIEKRQSVAFWCNPISGHATLYWYQQILGQGPKLLIQFQNNGVVDDSQLPKDRFSAERLKGVDSTLKIQPAKLEDSAVYLCASSRDTDTQYFGPGTRLTVL.

A remark on this clonotype: Germline is not matched at one junction end, which may reflect a read error. The chain couples TRBV11-1 to TRBJ2-5; D is ambiguous. Germline V gives CDR1 SGHAT, CDR2 FQDESV (reference sequence). This CDR3 spans 12 amino acids. The CDR3 DNA follows: TGTGCCAGCAGCTTCGCAGAAGAGACCCAGCGTTTC. Its translation is CASSFAEETQRF.

As regards this clonotype: The junction does not match germline at one end; this may be a read error. This CDR3 reads CAISLSPTYEQYF. The DNA for the CDR3 is TGTGCCATCAGCTTAAGCCCCACCTACGAGCAGTATTTC. This rearrangement joins TRBV11-2 to TRBJ2-7; no firm D call. The CDR3 spans 13 residues. The germline CDR1 and CDR2 sequences are SGHAT and FQNNGV.